This paragraph reports one TCR beta chain. Its antigen is as yet unknown. Only in-frame clones appear in the TCRdb table, and some are missing; sequencing was by immunoSEQ multiplex PCR. The sample includes roughly 120,000 clones, about 87% of them seen just once. The data are from a study of T cell responses to AZD1222 COVID-19 vaccine. General study findings and limits: Seropositive AZD1222 recipients at baseline numbered only five or six. Elevations in Spike-specific TCR breadth and depth followed administration of two AZD1222 doses.

Looked up from germline, CDR1 is SGHTA and CDR2 is FQGNSA. This CDR3 has 11 amino acids. Trimming removed 3 bases from V and 6 bases from J, with 4 bases in between. The chain is built from TRBV7-2 and TRBJ2-3; D unclear. The receptor was derived from an adult in good health. The sample consisted of peripheral blood, taken on day 0 of AZD1222 vaccination. CDR3 coding DNA: TGTGCCAGCAGCTTTGACGATACGCAGTATTTT. Translated, it gives CASSFDDTQYF. Using reference TRBV7-2 and TRBJ2-3 for the parts outside the CDR3, the full variable domain is GAGVSQSPSNKVTEKGKDVELRCDPISGHTALYWYRQSLGQGLEFLIYFQGNSAPDKSGLPSDRFSAERTGGSVSTLTIQRTQQEDSAVYLCASSFDDTQYFGPGTRLTVL.